The 13 T cell receptor beta chains below all came from one sample that was sequenced in a study of shared clonotypes between healthy human individuals. Only in-frame clones appear in the TCRdb table, and some are missing; sequencing was by immunoSEQ multiplex PCR. The sample lists a few million clones; approximately 93% were seen once. The sample taken for sequencing was naive CD4+ T cells from PBMCs. Described subset: CD45RA+ positively selected. The receptors derive from a man aged 18-30 years in good health. Some clones in this sample may be carry-over from other donors' samples.

V usage is TRBV6-1 and J usage is TRBJ1-5; 7 bases align to TRBD1. V trimming: 8 bases; J trimming: 5 bases; junction bases outside the gene matches: 3. This CDR3 has 12 amino acids. The V gene's germline CDR1 is MNHNS and CDR2 SASEGT. The CDR3 is CASGDSHQPQHF. CDR3 sequence (DNA): TGTGCCAGCGGGGACAGTCATCAGCCCCAGCATTTT.

CDR3 nucleotide sequence: TGTGCCAGCAGATCAACAGGGGGCGCAGACACTGAAGCTTTCTTT. This translates into CASRSTGGADTEAFF. The rearrangement links TRBV28 to TRBJ1-1; 9 bases line up with TRBD1. Germline V gene lookup returns CDR1 MDHEN and CDR2 SYDVKM. The CDR3 is 15 amino acids. The ends lost 6 bases at V and 3 bases at J; junction bases unmatched: 8.

This clone showed up just once. Additional DNA sequences in this sample encode the identical CDR3. The V gene is TRBV7-2, the J gene TRBJ2-1, with TRBD2 matching over 7 bases. Germline V lookup: CDR1 SGHTA, CDR2 FQGNSA. The junction had 2 bases not matched to a gene; V was cut back by 1 base and J by 5 bases. The CDR3 spans 14 residues. CDR3 bases: TGTGCCAGCAGCTTAGGACTAGCCGACAATGAGCAGTTCTTC. Encoded protein: CASSLGLADNEQFF.

The chain recombines TRBV19 with TRBJ2-1, with 10 bases aligning to TRBD2. CDR1 is LNHDA, CDR2 SQIVND, per germline (reference sequence). The V gene end was trimmed by 7 bases and the J gene end by 8 bases; junction bases not matched to a gene: 14. This CDR3 is 16 amino acids long. The CDR3 is CASTSPWASGSYEQFF. CDR3 DNA: TGTGCCAGTACCTCCCCGTGGGCTAGCGGGAGCTATGAGCAGTTCTTC.

As regards this clone: The sample holds other DNA sequences that translate to the same CDR3. This chain links TRBV6-5 with TRBJ2-7; 9 bases match TRBD1. The CDR3 length is 13 residues. The germline gives CDR1 MNHEY, CDR2 SVGAGI. Germline trimming cut 6 bases from V and 4 bases from J; bases unmatched to any gene: 4. CDR3 nucleotides: TGTGCCAGCAGCCGACAGGGGGTTTACGAGCAGTACTTC. Translating gives CASSRQGVYEQYF.

This rearrangement joins TRBV7-9 to TRBJ1-1; the D gene is possibly TRBD1 (6 bases). Per the germline V gene, CDR1 is SEHNR and CDR2 is FQNEAQ (reference sequence). CDR3 size: 11 residues. V lost 1 base and J 11 bases, leaving 8 bases between the germline ends. CDR3 sequence reads: CASSLEGHAFF. The CDR3, as DNA: TGTGCCAGCAGCTTAGAGGGACACGCTTTCTTT.

This chain links TRBV2 with TRBJ2-6, with D tentatively TRBD2 (5 bases). Germline V gene data show CDR1 as SNHLY and CDR2 as FYNNEI. The length of the CDR3 is 17 residues. Trimming shortened V by 0 bases and J by 2 bases, and 11 bases separated the two germline ends. CDR3 in amino acids: CASSEASRGAGANVLTF. The CDR3, as DNA: TGTGCCAGCAGTGAAGCGTCCCGGGGAGCTGGGGCCAACGTCCTGACTTTC. Full variable domain (outside the CDR3, taken from reference TRBV2 and TRBJ2-6): EPEVTQTPSHQVTQMGQEVILRCVPISNHLYFYWYRQILGQKVEFLVSFYNNEISEKSEIFDDQFSVERPDGSNFTLKIRSTKLEDSAMYFCASSEASRGAGANVLTFGAGSRLTVL.

V gene TRBV5-6 combines with J gene TRBJ2-1; either TRBD1 or TRBD2 may supply D (5 bases each). The CDR3 is made up of 13 amino acids. Germline loops: CDR1 SGHDT, CDR2 YYEEEE. V dropped 5 bases and J dropped 8 bases, with 14 bases sitting between them. The CDR3 DNA follows: TGTGCCAGCAGTGAGGGACGGCGCTATGAGCAGTTCTTC. The encoded protein is CASSEGRRYEQFF.

This chain uses TRBV6-5 with TRBJ1-1; D not certain. The CDR3 is made up of 16 amino acids. Germline V CDR1 and CDR2: MNHEY, SVGAGI. Trimming took 0 bases from V and 1 from J, leaving 12 bases between them. Here the CDR3 DNA reads TGTGCCAGCAGTTACTCTGCAACGACCCAGAACACTGAAGCTTTCTTT. Encoded protein: CASSYSATTQNTEAFF.

Points on this clone: This same CDR3 is encoded by further DNA sequences in the sample. This chain connects TRBV7-2 to TRBJ2-3, with D maybe TRBD2 (6 bases). Trimming took off 3 bases at V and 3 bases at J, with 10 bases between the two ends. The CDR3 spans 14 residues. Germline CDR1 and CDR2: SGHTA and FQGNSA. The CDR3 reads CASSFGTRTDTQYF. The CDR3 DNA is TGTGCCAGCAGCTTCGGGACTCGAACAGATACGCAGTATTTT.

J is TRBJ1-1 and V is TRBV10-3; D is perhaps TRBD1 (6 bases). The CDR3 contains 14 residues. Germline lookup yields CDR1 ENHRY and CDR2 SYGVKD. The germline V and J ends were trimmed by 6 bases and 4 bases, with 15 bases remaining between them. The CDR3 region is CAISSLTGSTEAFF. The CDR3 DNA is TGTGCCATCAGCTCCTTAACAGGGAGCACTGAAGCTTTCTTT.

The chain has TRBV7-2 and TRBJ1-5; D not resolved. The CDR3 contains 15 residues. The V end was cut by 1 base, the J end by 0 bases, with 7 bases between. The germline V gene encodes CDR1 SGHTA and CDR2 FQGNSA. The CDR3 bases are TGTGCCAGCAGCTTAGGGGGAGTTAGCAATCAGCCCCAGCATTTT. This codes for CASSLGGVSNQPQHF.

This clone occurred once. The chain employs TRBV9 and TRBJ1-1; 7 bases match TRBD1. This CDR3 comprises 14 residues. Germline CDR1 reads SGDLS; CDR2 reads YYNGEE. V trimming: 3 bases; J trimming: 3 bases; junction bases outside the gene matches: 5. The CDR3 here is CASSEQGFHTEAFF. CDR3 sequence (DNA): TGTGCCAGCAGCGAACAGGGGTTTCACACTGAAGCTTTCTTT.